Listed below are T cell receptor beta chains from one sample, sequenced in a study of blood T cells in healthy people across ages. TCRdb re-derived calls from the 5' RACE reads in MiXCR, one entry per CDR3 protein. The repertoire has approximately 1.5 million distinct CDR3 sequences, roughly 32% of them found once; the top ten carry 11%. Input material: blood. These receptors all come from a woman aged 25-40 years in good health. Both conserved end residues are part of each CDR3. A D gene is named only where the DNA matches it firmly. The size of a clone is reported for some rows only, either as once, few or many, or as a class for expanded clones.

v_call: TRBV12-3/TRBV12-4; d_call: TRBD1; clone_size: .; j_call: TRBJ2-1; cdr3_nt: TGTGCCAGCAGTTTAAACAGGGGGTTAGGCCCCTACCATGAGCAGTTCTTC; cdr3_aa: CASSLNRGLGPYHEQFF
v_call: TRBV7-2; d_call: .; clone_size: .; j_call: TRBJ2-6; cdr3_nt: TGTGCCAGCAGTTCCGACATTTCTGGGGCCAACGTCCTGACTTTC; cdr3_aa: CASSSDISGANVLTF
v_call: TRBV21-1; d_call: .; clone_size: once; j_call: TRBJ2-4; cdr3_nt: TGTGCCAGCAGCAAAACCCCAAAGCGTGCTATCAAAAACATTCAGTACTTC; cdr3_aa: CASSKTPKRAIKNIQYF
v_call: TRBV21-1; d_call: .; clone_size: few; j_call: TRBJ2-1; cdr3_nt: TGTGCCAGCAGCACCCTGATAGCGGGGGTCCCCCACAATGAGCAGTTCTTC; cdr3_aa: CASSTLIAGVPHNEQFF
v_call: TRBV18; d_call: .; clone_size: many; j_call: TRBJ2-3; cdr3_nt: TGTGCCAGCTCACCGAAGGGATCGAGCACAGATACGCAGTATTTT; cdr3_aa: CASSPKGSSTDTQYF
v_call: TRBV9; d_call: .; clone_size: few; j_call: TRBJ2-5; cdr3_nt: TGTGCCAGCAGCGTAGTAGGCGACCTGGAAGAGACCCAGTACTTC; cdr3_aa: CASSVVGDLEETQYF
v_call: TRBV7-7; d_call: .; clone_size: .; j_call: TRBJ2-6; cdr3_nt: TGTGCCAGCAGCTTATCCCCTTTAGGGGCTGGGGCCAACGTCCTGACTTTC; cdr3_aa: CASSLSPLGAGANVLTF
v_call: TRBV29-1; d_call: .; clone_size: few; j_call: TRBJ2-7; cdr3_nt: TGCAGCGTTGCCGACAGCCACGAGCAGTACTTC; cdr3_aa: CSVADSHEQYF
v_call: TRBV7-6; d_call: .; clone_size: .; j_call: TRBJ2-5; cdr3_nt: TGTGCCAGCTTAGAAGCAGGGTCAGAGACCCAGTACTTC; cdr3_aa: CASLEAGSETQYF
v_call: TRBV27; d_call: .; clone_size: .; j_call: TRBJ1-6; cdr3_nt: TGTGCCAGCAGTTTCGTTGGGGTATTGGAGAATTTACCCCTCCACTTT; cdr3_aa: CASSFVGVLENLPLHF
v_call: TRBV4-2; d_call: TRBD2; clone_size: .; j_call: TRBJ2-3; cdr3_nt: TGTGCCAGCAGCCAAGATCGGGCGGGGGGGCGTCGTAGCACAGATACGCAGTATTTT; cdr3_aa: CASSQDRAGGRRSTDTQYF
v_call: TRBV5-1; d_call: TRBD2; clone_size: .; j_call: TRBJ2-5; cdr3_nt: TGCGCCAGCAGCTTCTTCGGGACTAGCGAAGAGACCCAGTACTTC; cdr3_aa: CASSFFGTSEETQYF
v_call: TRBV5-1; d_call: .; clone_size: few; j_call: TRBJ2-7; cdr3_nt: TGCGCCAGCAGCAGGAATTCCGAGCAGTACTTC; cdr3_aa: CASSRNSEQYF
v_call: TRBV14; d_call: .; clone_size: .; j_call: TRBJ1-4; cdr3_nt: TGTGCCAGCAGCCAAGACGGATCTAATGAAAAACTGTTTTTT; cdr3_aa: CASSQDGSNEKLFF
v_call: TRBV29-1; d_call: TRBD2; clone_size: .; j_call: TRBJ2-1; cdr3_nt: TGCAGCGTTGGGGGACTAGCGGGAGGAAATGAGCAGTTCTTC; cdr3_aa: CSVGGLAGGNEQFF
v_call: TRBV4-2; d_call: .; clone_size: .; j_call: TRBJ2-7; cdr3_nt: TGTGCCAGCAGCCACAACGGATCCCCCGGGGAGCAGTACTTC; cdr3_aa: CASSHNGSPGEQYF
v_call: TRBV18; d_call: TRBD1; clone_size: few; j_call: TRBJ1-1; cdr3_nt: TGTGCCAGCTCACCCGGGACAGGGAGTACTGAAGCTTTCTTT; cdr3_aa: CASSPGTGSTEAFF
v_call: TRBV7-3; d_call: .; clone_size: .; j_call: TRBJ2-1; cdr3_nt: TGTGCCAGCAGCCATCAGAAAGGCAATGAGCAGTTCTTC; cdr3_aa: CASSHQKGNEQFF
v_call: TRBV27; d_call: .; clone_size: few; j_call: TRBJ1-2; cdr3_nt: TGTGCCAGCAGTTTATCGTCAGGGTCAAATGTCTATGGCTACACCTTC; cdr3_aa: CASSLSSGSNVYGYTF
v_call: TRBV4-1; d_call: .; clone_size: .; j_call: TRBJ2-1; cdr3_nt: TGCGCCAGCAGCCTCTTCGGCGGGGACAACGAGCAGTTCTTC; cdr3_aa: CASSLFGGDNEQFF
v_call: TRBV6-5; d_call: TRBD2; clone_size: .; j_call: TRBJ2-3; cdr3_nt: TGTGCCAGCAGTCCCGAGGGACTAATCCCTCCCTACGAGCAGTATTTT; cdr3_aa: CASSPEGLIPPYEQYF
v_call: TRBV20-1; d_call: TRBD1; clone_size: few; j_call: TRBJ2-4; cdr3_nt: TGCAGTGCTAGTCGGGACAGCGTAGCCAAAAACATTCAGTACTTC; cdr3_aa: CSASRDSVAKNIQYF
v_call: TRBV24-1; d_call: TRBD2; clone_size: .; j_call: TRBJ2-1; cdr3_nt: TGTGCCACCAGGCGGGGGGGCCTAGTTTATGGGCAGTTCTTC; cdr3_aa: CATRRGGLVYGQFF
v_call: TRBV7-2; d_call: TRBD2; clone_size: few; j_call: TRBJ2-3; cdr3_nt: TGTGCCAGCAGTTATAGCGGGATAGGCTATACGCAGTATTTT; cdr3_aa: CASSYSGIGYTQYF
v_call: TRBV7-9; d_call: .; clone_size: few; j_call: TRBJ2-5; cdr3_nt: TGTGCCAGCAGCTCGGACCACTACCAAGAGACCCAGTACTTC; cdr3_aa: CASSSDHYQETQYF
v_call: TRBV9; d_call: .; clone_size: many; j_call: TRBJ2-7; cdr3_nt: TGTGCCAGCAGCGTAGATCAAGCAGGCGAGCAGTACTTC; cdr3_aa: CASSVDQAGEQYF
v_call: TRBV3-1; d_call: .; clone_size: .; j_call: TRBJ2-7; cdr3_nt: TGTGCCGGCAGCCACCCGGGGGCCGCCTACGAGCAGTACTTC; cdr3_aa: CAGSHPGAAYEQYF
v_call: TRBV13; d_call: TRBD1; clone_size: few; j_call: TRBJ2-7; cdr3_nt: TGTGCCAGCAGCTGGGGCAGGGGGACCTACGAGCAGTACTTC; cdr3_aa: CASSWGRGTYEQYF
v_call: TRBV29-1; d_call: .; clone_size: many; j_call: TRBJ2-5; cdr3_nt: TGCAGCGTTGAATCCGACGGACAAGAGACCCAGTACTTC; cdr3_aa: CSVESDGQETQYF
v_call: TRBV10-3; d_call: .; clone_size: .; j_call: TRBJ2-7; cdr3_nt: TGTGCCATCAGTGATGGTACAGCTCGCTCCTACGAGCAGTACTTC; cdr3_aa: CAISDGTARSYEQYF
v_call: TRBV9; d_call: .; clone_size: .; j_call: TRBJ2-5; cdr3_nt: TGTGCCAGCAGCGTAGGGGGACGGGGTCAAGAGACCCAGTACTTC; cdr3_aa: CASSVGGRGQETQYF
v_call: TRBV6-2/TRBV6-3; d_call: .; clone_size: .; j_call: TRBJ1-2; cdr3_nt: TGTGCTAGCAGCCCCGGCCCGATTGGGTATGGCTACACCTTC; cdr3_aa: CASSPGPIGYGYTF
v_call: TRBV30; d_call: .; clone_size: .; j_call: TRBJ1-1; cdr3_nt: TGTGCCTGGAGAGAAGGGGTTACTGAAGCTTTCTTT; cdr3_aa: CAWREGVTEAFF
v_call: TRBV7-9; d_call: .; clone_size: .; j_call: TRBJ1-2; cdr3_nt: TGTGCCAGCAGCTTATCTGGAGGGGATCGGGGCTATGGCTACACCTTC; cdr3_aa: CASSLSGGDRGYGYTF
v_call: TRBV12-3/TRBV12-4; d_call: .; clone_size: few; j_call: TRBJ1-4; cdr3_nt: TGTGCCAGCAGTCAGTTCGCAACTAATGAAAAACTGTTTTTT; cdr3_aa: CASSQFATNEKLFF
v_call: TRBV5-1; d_call: .; clone_size: few; j_call: TRBJ2-1; cdr3_nt: TGCGCCAGCAGCTTGCGGTCAGGGGGAGGCCTAAAGAACAATGAGCAGTTCTTC; cdr3_aa: CASSLRSGGGLKNNEQFF